This T cell receptor (beta chain) is drawn from a study of CXCR3-negative and CXCR3-positive naive CD8 T cells. The study, taken as a whole, reports: The study found comparably high diversity in both naive subsets and much lower diversity in memory CD8+ cells. Memory cells diverged, while naive CXCR3-positive and CXCR3-negative cells had similar TRBV-TRBJ usage. CXCR3-positive naive cells had TRB CDR3s that were more hydrophobic than CXCR3-negative naive cells had.

5' RACE with UMI labels generated the TRB cDNA libraries. Each CDR3 protein gets one entry in TCRdb, which reprocessed the 5' RACE reads and gives no DNA. This sample's clone table lists more than 80,000 distinct CDR3 sequences. CDR3 length: 17 residues. Germline assignment: CDR1 LNHNV and CDR2 YYDKDF (reference sequence). On this clonotype: Its antigen is not identified.

The rearrangement uses TRBV15 and TRBJ1-5; the TCRdb D gene call, TRBD1, has no DNA to confirm it. The TCR sequence derives from a human donor in good health. Some clones in this sample may be carry-over from other donors' samples. Sample: naive CXCR3+ CD8+ T cells from blood. The sample's subset: CD45RO-CCR7+CD27+CD95- naive CD8+ T cells expressing CXCR3 (TNR3+). CDR3 loop: CATSSRTASLRYQPQHF.